This passage covers 32 T cell receptor beta chains from one sample sequenced in a study of human CD8 memory T cell subsets. The authors made TCR beta libraries using UMI-labeled 5' RACE. From its re-call of the 5' RACE reads, TCRdb lists each CDR3 protein once, without DNA. Its table lists a few thousand distinct CDR3 sequences. Sequenced material: CD8+ effector memory T cells (TEM) sorted from PBMCs. As for subset: effector memory CD8 T cells, CCR7- CD45RO+ CD95+. The receptors originated from a human donor in good health.

The gene calls are TRBV5-1 and TRBJ2-3; there is no DNA to check the TCRdb D call of TRBD2. The germline V gene encodes CDR1 SGHRS and CDR2 YFSETQ. This CDR3 contains 16 residues. CDR3 region: CASSYRGSGGADTQYF.

The chain couples TRBV19 to TRBJ2-1; TCRdb's assignment of TRBD1 cannot be checked, as there is no DNA. Germline lookup yields CDR1 LNHDA and CDR2 SQIVND (reference sequence). The CDR3 extends over 15 amino acids. The CDR3 is CATEDMGQGANEQFF.

This rearrangement joins TRBV2 to TRBJ2-1; checking the TCRdb D call of TRBD1 is not possible without DNA. The CDR3 has 14 residues. Germline CDR1 and CDR2: SNHLY and FYNNEI. CDR3: CASRGITTGNEQFF.

This sequence joins TRBV29-1 and TRBJ2-5; absent DNA, TCRdb's TRBD2 call cannot be checked. The CDR3 is 17 residues long. The V gene's germline CDR1 is SQVTM and CDR2 ANQGSEA. The CDR3 region is CSVSFLGLAGEQETQYF.

The chain links TRBV7-2 to TRBJ1-3. The CDR3 contains 16 residues. CDR1 SGHTA and CDR2 FQGNSA come from the germline V gene. The CDR3 loop is CASSLLIWNSGNTIYF.

The V gene is TRBV5-5, the J gene TRBJ2-7. The germline V gene has CDR1 SGHKS and CDR2 YYEKEE (reference sequence). The CDR3 has 12 amino acids. CDR3 sequence: CASSKDGYEQYF. The variable domain in full, completed from reference TRBV5-5 and TRBJ2-7, reads DAGVTQSPTHLIKTRGQQVTLRCSPISGHKSVSWYQQVLGQGPQFIFQYYEKEERGRGNFPDRFSARQFPNYSSELNVNALLLGDSALYLCASSKDGYEQYFGPGTRLTVT.

This chain connects TRBV13 to TRBJ2-3; TCRdb lists TRBD2, though no DNA is available to test this call. This CDR3 contains 16 residues. Germline V gives CDR1 PRHDT, CDR2 FYEKMQ (reference sequence). The CDR3 protein is CASSLEAGGLTDTQYF.

The V gene is TRBV28, the J gene TRBJ2-7; TCRdb returns TRBD1, unconfirmable since there is no DNA. The germline V gene encodes CDR1 MDHEN and CDR2 SYDVKM. The CDR3 covers 14 residues. The chain's CDR3 is CASTLTGGTYEQYF. The whole variable domain, remainder taken from reference TRBV28 and TRBJ2-7, is DVKVTQSSRYLVKRTGEKVFLECVQDMDHENMFWYRQDPGLGLRLIYFSYDVKMKEKGDIPEGYSVSREKKERFSLILESASTNQTSMYLCASTLTGGTYEQYFGPGTRLTVT.

The chain recombines TRBV20-1 with TRBJ1-6; no DNA is available, so the TRBD1 call from TCRdb remains unchecked. This CDR3 has 19 residues. Germline CDR1 and CDR2: DFQATT and SNEGSKA (reference sequence). The CDR3 is CSARDPVTGTGAINSPLHF.

This clonotype counts as medium-sized (0.01 to 0.1%) by frequency. This chain connects TRBV11-2 to TRBJ2-3; TCRdb returns TRBD2, unconfirmable since there is no DNA. Looked up from germline, CDR1 is SGHAT and CDR2 is FQNNGV. The CDR3 has 17 amino acids. The CDR3 spells CASSLGSGGIHTDTQYF.

The chain joins TRBV12-3 or TRBV12-4 to TRBJ2-5. CDR3 length equals 12 residues. The CDR3 region is CASSLARQTQYF.

The chain has TRBV20-1 and TRBJ2-3. Germline V gene lookup returns CDR1 DFQATT and CDR2 SNEGSKA (reference sequence). CDR3 size: 14 residues. This chain's CDR3 is CSVCTVVSTDTQYF.

The chain carries TRBV7-9 and TRBJ1-3; the TRBD1 assignment by TCRdb is unverifiable without DNA. The germline gives CDR1 SEHNR, CDR2 FQNEAQ (reference sequence). This CDR3 is built from 16 residues. The chain's CDR3 is CASSPGTLYSGNTIYF.

This clonotype registers medium-sized by frequency. The chain recombines TRBV9 with TRBJ2-3. The germline V gene encodes CDR1 SGDLS and CDR2 YYNGEE. This CDR3 is built from 13 residues. CDR3 amino acids: CASSVDDTDTQYF.

The CDR3: CSARDPRSLFGGSYEQYF. The chain recombines TRBV20-1 with TRBJ2-7; TCRdb outputs TRBD1, but without DNA this stays unchecked. The germline CDR1 and CDR2 sequences are DFQATT and SNEGSKA (reference sequence). This CDR3 comprises 18 residues.

This clonotype ranks as medium-sized (0.01 to 0.1%) in terms of frequency. The rearrangement links TRBV20-1 to TRBJ2-3; TCRdb's D call of TRBD2 is untestable without DNA. Germline assignment: CDR1 DFQATT and CDR2 SNEGSKA (reference sequence). The CDR3 has 18 amino acids. CDR3: CSATSERRIRESTDTQYF.

This clonotype is called medium-sized (0.01 to 0.1%) based on its frequency. The rearrangement links TRBV12-3 or TRBV12-4 to TRBJ1-5. CDR3 size: 12 residues. CDR3 sequence reads: CASSPTNQPQHF.

The chain joins TRBV11-1 to TRBJ2-1; TCRdb's assignment of TRBD2 cannot be checked, as there is no DNA. The CDR3 extends over 17 amino acids. The germline V gene encodes CDR1 SGHAT and CDR2 FQDESV (reference sequence). The CDR3 loop reads CASSLGVTGRGYNEQFF.

The chain is built from TRBV7-9 and TRBJ1-2; TCRdb indicates TRBD1, and absent DNA this call remains unverified. The V gene's germline CDR1 is SEHNR and CDR2 FQNEAQ (reference sequence). This CDR3 region has 12 residues. The CDR3: CASSFRVYGYTF.

This clonotype is medium-sized (0.01 to 0.1%) by frequency. The CDR3 loop is CASSLRGGSYEQYF. The chain has TRBV5-1 and TRBJ2-7. The germline CDR1 and CDR2 sequences are SGHRS and YFSETQ. The CDR3 has 14 amino acids.

In terms of frequency, this clonotype is medium-sized. This chain uses TRBV7-9 with TRBJ2-3; the TCRdb D gene call, TRBD2, has no DNA to confirm it. Germline assignment: CDR1 SEHNR and CDR2 FQNEAQ (reference sequence). This CDR3 has 13 amino acids. CDR3: CASLVRAGDTQYF.

This chain connects TRBV28 to TRBJ2-1. This CDR3 is 12 amino acids long. CDR1 MDHEN and CDR2 SYDVKM come from the germline V gene. The CDR3 loop is CASSPRAVRQFF.

V is TRBV7-3 and J is TRBJ2-3. This CDR3 has 15 residues. The germline CDR1 and CDR2 sequences are SGHTA and FQGTGA. The CDR3 loop reads CASSLTGARTDTQYF.

The rearrangement uses TRBV20-1 and TRBJ2-7. Germline-derived CDR1 and CDR2 are DFQATT and SNEGSKA (reference sequence). CDR3 size: 13 residues. CDR3: CSARVRVSYEQYF.

The chain is built from TRBV20-1 and TRBJ2-7; as DNA is missing, the TRBD2 call by TCRdb cannot be tested. This CDR3 spans 15 amino acids. Germline V gene sequence: CDR1 DFQATT, CDR2 SNEGSKA (reference sequence). The CDR3 spells CSARGTWREVSEQYF.

This chain's CDR3 is CASSLAVEELFF. J is TRBJ2-2 and V is TRBV7-9. Germline loops: CDR1 SEHNR, CDR2 FQNEAQ (reference sequence). This CDR3 comprises 12 residues.

The chain uses TRBV28 and TRBJ2-1. The CDR3 spans 12 residues. Germline assignment: CDR1 MDHEN and CDR2 SYDVKM. CDR3 protein: CASSLVDAEQFF.

The chain uses TRBV5-1 and TRBJ1-3. CDR3 size: 14 residues. The germline V gene has CDR1 SGHRS and CDR2 YFSETQ. Here the CDR3 reads CASSPWITRNTIYF.

The genes are TRBV30 and TRBJ2-7; with no DNA, the TCRdb D assignment of TRBD2 cannot be verified. Germline V gene sequence: CDR1 GTSNPN, CDR2 SVGIG (reference sequence). The CDR3 has 11 residues. This CDR3 reads CAWGPAAEQYF.

The V gene is TRBV28, the J gene TRBJ2-3; without DNA, the TCRdb call of TRBD1 cannot be checked. This CDR3 spans 19 amino acids. Germline lookup yields CDR1 MDHEN and CDR2 SYDVKM. The CDR3 protein is CASSSGALWTGESTDTQYF.

The genes are TRBV10-3 and TRBJ2-7; TCRdb calls TRBD2, which cannot be checked without DNA. Germline V gives CDR1 ENHRY, CDR2 SYGVKD. This CDR3 is 15 amino acids long. CDR3 in amino acids: CAISESGSGGGEQYF.

The chain links TRBV28 to TRBJ2-3; TCRdb's D call, TRBD1, is unchecked because there is no DNA. CDR1 is MDHEN, CDR2 SYDVKM, per germline. There are 13 residues in the CDR3. CDR3 residues: CASNRGATDTQYF.